Each of the 13 T cell receptor beta chains below was sequenced from the same sample in a study of OX40 agonist ivuxolimab in advanced cancers. Generated by immunoSEQ multiplex PCR, the TCRdb table keeps only in-frame clones and is missing some. In the table there are tens of thousands of clones, roughly 87% of which are singletons. This sample comprised CD4+ or CD8+ T cells sorted from blood, obtained in a trial of the OX40 agonist ivuxolimab. These receptors originate from an adult with an advanced solid tumor such as melanoma, head and neck, liver or kidney cancer.

V usage is TRBV7-8 and J usage is TRBJ1-4; unclear D gene. There are 14 residues in the CDR3. V was clipped by 1 base and J by 0 bases, with 3 bases between them. Germline V gives CDR1 SGHVS, CDR2 FQNEAQ. This chain's CDR3 is CASSLGATNEKLFF. CDR3 in DNA: TGTGCCAGCAGCTTAGGTGCAACTAATGAAAAACTGTTTTTT.

On this clone: One junction end does not reproduce the germline sequence, and a read error may be involved. The V and J genes are TRBV11-1 and TRBJ2-7; no clear D gene. The CDR3 length is 14 residues. The germline V gene encodes CDR1 SGHAT and CDR2 FQDESV (reference sequence). CDR3 DNA: TGTGCCAGCAGGTTAGGTGCTCAGGCCTACGAGCAGTACTTC. Its translation is CASRLGAQAYEQYF.

This chain uses TRBV9 with TRBJ2-1; tentatively, D is TRBD2 (6 bases). The CDR3 runs 14 residues. Germline V gene sequence: CDR1 SGDLS, CDR2 YYNGEE. Trimming stripped 4 bases from V and 2 bases from J, with 10 bases between. The CDR3 region has the DNA TGTGCCAGCAGCCTCGGGAGTACCTACAATGAGCAGTTCTTC. It codes for CASSLGSTYNEQFF.

This clone occurred once. The chain recombines TRBV28 with TRBJ2-7; the D gene could be TRBD1 or TRBD2 (5 bases each). CDR3 length: 15 residues. The germline CDR1 and CDR2 sequences are MDHEN and SYDVKM. The V end was cut by 5 bases, the J end by 0 bases, with 14 bases between. The chain's CDR3 is CASSPGGEGSYEQYF. The CDR3 region has the DNA TGTGCCAGCAGTCCTGGGGGTGAGGGCTCCTACGAGCAGTACTTC.

This rearrangement joins TRBV4-1 to TRBJ1-5; no clear D. V was shortened by 0 bases and J by 9 bases, with 15 bases between the two germline ends. CDR1 and CDR2 (germline): MGHRA, YSYEKL. This CDR3 is 15 amino acids long. This CDR3 reads CASSQDPRAHRPQHF. The CDR3 nucleotides are TGCGCCAGCAGCCAAGACCCCCGGGCTCACAGGCCCCAGCATTTT.

On this clone itself: Without the conserved terminal phenylalanine or tryptophan, this CDR3 likely stems from a read error. No DNA is shown, since the ends of the CDR3 on it are uncertain; the CDR3 is the one TCRdb lists. CDR3 in amino acids: CASSSTPEGESAY. The chain employs TRBV6-6 and TRBJ1-2; the listed D gene, TRBD1, was not tested against the DNA. From germline, CDR1 is MNHNY and CDR2 SVGAGI (reference sequence). A total of 13 residues make up the CDR3, ends included.

This rearrangement joins TRBV4-1 to TRBJ2-3; 8 bases fit TRBD2. This CDR3 region has 16 residues. V gave up 4 bases and J gave up 0 bases; unmatched junction bases: 6. CDR1 and CDR2 (germline): MGHRA, YSYEKL. The DNA of the CDR3 is TGCGCCAGCAGCCCAATAGCGGGACGGAGCACAGATACGCAGTATTTT. Protein sequence: CASSPIAGRSTDTQYF.

V gene TRBV29-1 combines with J gene TRBJ1-1, with 9 positions matching TRBD1. Looked up from germline, CDR1 is SQVTM and CDR2 is ANQGSEA. The CDR3 is made up of 12 amino acids. V lost 5 bases and J lost 6; bases outside the gene matches: 4. The CDR3 sequence is CSVRTGVSEAFF. DNA for the CDR3: TGCAGCGTTAGGACAGGGGTTTCTGAAGCTTTCTTT.

The V and J genes are TRBV10-1 and TRBJ2-3, with 13 nucleotides matching TRBD2. After removal of 3 bases from V and 5 bases from J, the junction contained 5 bases not matched to a gene. Germline V gene sequence: CDR1 WNHNN, CDR2 SYGVQD (reference sequence). The CDR3 has 16 amino acids. The CDR3 reads CASSDPGLAGVDTQYF. The CDR3 DNA sequence: TGCGCCAGCAGTGACCCTGGACTAGCGGGAGTAGATACGCAGTATTTT.

This chain uses TRBV6-5 with TRBJ1-2; 9 bases fit TRBD1. V lost 4 bases and J lost 6; bases outside the gene matches: 12. There are 16 residues in the CDR3. Looked up from germline, CDR1 is MNHEY and CDR2 is SVGAGI. CDR3 sequence (DNA): TGTGCCAGCAGTTTTCGGGACAGGGCTTTTCTAGATGGCTACACCTTC. Its translation is CASSFRDRAFLDGYTF.

This chain links TRBV5-4 with TRBJ2-7, with D tentatively TRBD1 (7 bases). Germline V gene data show CDR1 as SGHNT and CDR2 as YYREEE (reference sequence). This CDR3 comprises 13 residues. Between the trimmed V and J ends, which lost 0 bases and 6 bases, there was a span of 10 bases. The CDR3 DNA is TGTGCCAGCAGCTTGGCAGGGGGGAGCGAGCAGTACTTC. Translated, it gives CASSLAGGSEQYF.

The J gene is TRBJ1-1, the V gene TRBV28; a possible D gene is TRBD1 (5 bases). V was clipped by 7 bases and J by 1 base, with 19 bases between them. Looked up from germline, CDR1 is MDHEN and CDR2 is SYDVKM. This CDR3 is built from 16 residues. Written as DNA, the CDR3 is TGTGCCAGCACTCCTTATGGGGGGTGGGGGAACACTGAAGCTTTCTTT. This gives the protein CASTPYGGWGNTEAFF.

This chain links TRBV5-1 with TRBJ1-6, with D maybe TRBD1 (6 bases). CDR3 length equals 15 residues. Trimming stripped 0 bases from V and 3 bases from J, with 7 bases between. Germline V gene data show CDR1 as SGHRS and CDR2 as YFSETQ. CDR3 amino acids: CASSLGGGYNSPLHF. DNA for the CDR3: TGCGCCAGCAGCTTGGGAGGGGGCTATAATTCACCCCTCCACTTT.